This T cell receptor (beta chain) was identified during a study of cytomegalovirus exposure and HLA in healthy donors. The PCR had 60 Vbeta and 13 Jbeta primers. The data were produced by immunoSEQ multiplex PCR, yet TCRdb's version contains in-frame clones alone and is incomplete. Seen here are about 110,000 clones, approximately 82% observed once, and the top ten hold around 15%. The germline V gene encodes CDR1 SGDLS and CDR2 YYNGEE. J gave up 5 bases and V 4 bases, and 9 bases lay outside the gene matches. This CDR3 region has 15 residues. This clone was seen a few times. Its specificity is not known. General study results and limits: The availability of immune exposure information extended only to CMV serostatus. Later analysis associated a missense DCLRE1C variant with TCR beta V- and J-gene trimming. 87-base-pair reads could not separate some V segments, including TRBV6-2 and TRBV6-3.

This sequence joins TRBV9 and TRBJ2-5; 9 nucleotides line up with TRBD2. The sequence was collected from a man aged 25-45 years in good health and CMV-seropositive. Input material: PBMCs. CDR3: CASSSGGTSGETQYF. The CDR3 DNA reads TGTGCCAGCAGCTCAGGAGGAACTAGCGGGGAGACCCAGTACTTC.